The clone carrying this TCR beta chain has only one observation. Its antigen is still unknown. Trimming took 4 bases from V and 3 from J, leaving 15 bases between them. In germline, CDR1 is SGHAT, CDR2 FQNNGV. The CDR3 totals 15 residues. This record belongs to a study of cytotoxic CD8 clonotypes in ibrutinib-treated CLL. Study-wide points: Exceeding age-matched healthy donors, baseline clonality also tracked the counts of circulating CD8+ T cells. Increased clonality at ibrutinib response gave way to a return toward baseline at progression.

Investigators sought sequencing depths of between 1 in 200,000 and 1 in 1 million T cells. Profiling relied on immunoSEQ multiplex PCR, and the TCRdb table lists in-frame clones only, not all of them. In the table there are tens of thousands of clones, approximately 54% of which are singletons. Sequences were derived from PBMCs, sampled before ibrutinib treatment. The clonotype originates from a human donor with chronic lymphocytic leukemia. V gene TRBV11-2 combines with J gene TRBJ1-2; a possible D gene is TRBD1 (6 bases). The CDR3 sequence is CASSSWGQGHYGYTF. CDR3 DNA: TGTGCCAGCAGCTCGTGGGGGCAGGGGCACTATGGCTACACCTTC.